This T cell receptor beta chain derives from a study of blood T cell repertoires in COVID-19. The CDR3 sequence is 13 residues long. V dropped 6 bases and J dropped 8; count of bases not matched to a gene: 4. The germline gives CDR1 MNHEY, CDR2 SVGAGI. Method: immunoSEQ multiplex PCR; TCRdb's copy keeps in-frame clones and lacks some. The profile covers a few hundred thousand clones, with around 90% appearing a single time and around 1.9% taken by the ten largest. This receptor was obtained from an older woman with COVID-19, enrolled during active disease. What was sequenced was peripheral blood. This chain uses TRBV6-5 with TRBJ1-6; TRBD1 agrees at 7 bases. The CDR3 DNA is TGTGCCAGCAGATCTGACAGGGATTCACCCCTCCACTTT. Protein product: CASRSDRDSPLHF.